The sequence of this T cell receptor (beta chain) was determined in a study of tumor-infiltrating lymphocytes in primary liver carcinoma. Production of TCR beta cDNA used approximately 0.45 ug total RNA together with a constant-region primer. Library construction for TCR beta comprised three nested multiplex PCR rounds performed with slightly modified ARM-PCR. The opening two PCR rounds, nine to eleven cycles each, paired TRBV1-TRBV30 forward primers with a C-beta reverse primer. TCRdb re-called the multiplex PCR reads with MiXCR, one entry per CDR3 protein. The data hold roughly 100,000 distinct CDR3 sequences, with almost 70% observed a single time. As regards this clonotype: Germline is not matched at one junction end, which may reflect a read error.

Co-extraction of both nucleic acids (RNA and DNA) used about 20-34 mg of unsorted bulk tissue. These patients lived with chronic HBV infection and had never been treated. Five distinct regions per tumor were sampled. The CDR3 runs 15 residues. CDR1 is SGHAT and CDR2 is FQNNGV in the germline V gene. The source is a woman aged 55 to 70 with primary liver carcinoma and hepatitis B virus infection. The J gene is TRBJ2-3, the V gene TRBV11-2; 11 nucleotides agree with TRBD2. Sequenced input: liver tumor tissue from sampling region 5. Subset indicated: tumor region T5, tumor centre. The CDR3 protein is CVSSPGLAGPDTQFF. The CDR3 bases are TGTGTCAGCAGCCCTGGACTAGCGGGCCCAGATACACAGTTTTTT.